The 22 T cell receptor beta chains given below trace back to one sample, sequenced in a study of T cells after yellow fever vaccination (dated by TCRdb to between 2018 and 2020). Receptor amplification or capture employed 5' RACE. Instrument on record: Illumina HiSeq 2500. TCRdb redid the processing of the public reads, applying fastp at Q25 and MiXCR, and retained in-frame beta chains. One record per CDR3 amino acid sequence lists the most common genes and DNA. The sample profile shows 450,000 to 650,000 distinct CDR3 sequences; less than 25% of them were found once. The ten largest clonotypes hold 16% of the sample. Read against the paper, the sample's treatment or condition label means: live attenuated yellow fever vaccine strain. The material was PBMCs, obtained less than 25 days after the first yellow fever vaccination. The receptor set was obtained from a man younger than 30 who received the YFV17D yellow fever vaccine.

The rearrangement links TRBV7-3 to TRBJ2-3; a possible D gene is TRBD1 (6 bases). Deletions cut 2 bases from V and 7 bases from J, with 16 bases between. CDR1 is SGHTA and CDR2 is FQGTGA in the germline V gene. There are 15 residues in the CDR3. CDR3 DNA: TGTGCCAGCAGCTTAGGCCCGGGCAGGGGACATACGCAGTATTTT. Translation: CASSLGPGRGHTQYF.

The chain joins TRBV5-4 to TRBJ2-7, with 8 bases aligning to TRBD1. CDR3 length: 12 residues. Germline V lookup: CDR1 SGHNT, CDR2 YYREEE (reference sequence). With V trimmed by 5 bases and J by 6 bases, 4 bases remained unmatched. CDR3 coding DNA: TGTGCCAGCAGGGACACAGGGGGCGAGCAGTACTTC. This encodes CASRDTGGEQYF.

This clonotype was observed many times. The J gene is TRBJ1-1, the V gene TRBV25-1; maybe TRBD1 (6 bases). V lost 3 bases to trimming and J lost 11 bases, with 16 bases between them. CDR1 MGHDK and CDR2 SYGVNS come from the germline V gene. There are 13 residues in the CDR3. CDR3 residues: CASSEDSFFGAFF. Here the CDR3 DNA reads TGTGCCAGCAGTGAGGACAGCTTCTTCGGCGCTTTCTTT. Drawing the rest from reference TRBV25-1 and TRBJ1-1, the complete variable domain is EADIYQTPRYLVIGTGKKITLECSQTMGHDKMYWYQQDPGMELHLIHYSYGVNSTEKGDLSSESTVSRIRTEHFPLTLESARPSHTSQYLCASSEDSFFGAFFGQGTRLTVV.

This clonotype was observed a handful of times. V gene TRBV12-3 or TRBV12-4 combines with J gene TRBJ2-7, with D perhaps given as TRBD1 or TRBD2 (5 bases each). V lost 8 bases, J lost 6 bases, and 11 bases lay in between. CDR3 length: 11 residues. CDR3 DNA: TGTGCCAGCGGCCGGGGCTCCGAGCAGTACGTC. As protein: CASGRGSEQYV.

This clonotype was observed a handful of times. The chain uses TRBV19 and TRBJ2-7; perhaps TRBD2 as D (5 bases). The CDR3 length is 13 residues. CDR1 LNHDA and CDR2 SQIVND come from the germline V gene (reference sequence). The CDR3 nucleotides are TGTGCGAGCGGCAGCACTTCAACCTACGAGCAGTACTTC. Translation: CASGSTSTYEQYF.

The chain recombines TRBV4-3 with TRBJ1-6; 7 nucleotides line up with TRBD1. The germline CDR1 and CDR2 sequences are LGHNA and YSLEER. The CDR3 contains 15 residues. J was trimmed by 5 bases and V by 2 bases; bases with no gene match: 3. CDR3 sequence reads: CASSQTGANNSPLHF. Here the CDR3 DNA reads TGCGCCAGCAGCCAAACAGGGGCGAATAATTCACCCCTCCACTTT.

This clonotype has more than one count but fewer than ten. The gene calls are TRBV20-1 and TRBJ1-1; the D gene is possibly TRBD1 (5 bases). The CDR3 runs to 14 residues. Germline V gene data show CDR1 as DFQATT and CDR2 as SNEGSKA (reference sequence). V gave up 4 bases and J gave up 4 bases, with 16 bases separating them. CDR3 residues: CSAIIVQGATEAFF. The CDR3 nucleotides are TGCAGTGCTATTATCGTCCAGGGAGCCACTGAAGCTTTCTTT.

The CDR3 DNA follows: TGTGCCAGCAGCTTAAAGTGGATGGGCGATGAGCAGTTCTTC. It is translated as CASSLKWMGDEQFF. This chain connects TRBV7-8 to TRBJ2-1, with no clear D. CDR1 is SGHVS and CDR2 is FQNEAQ in the germline V gene. CDR3 length equals 14 residues. The V and J ends lost 2 bases and 8 bases respectively, with 13 bases between them. The full variable domain, its missing parts supplied by reference TRBV7-8 and TRBJ2-1, is GAGVSQSPRYKVAKRGQDVALRCDPISGHVSLFWYQQALGQGPEFLTYFQNEAQLDKSGLPSDRFFAERPEGSVSTLKIQRTQQEDSAVYLCASSLKWMGDEQFFGPGTRLTVL.

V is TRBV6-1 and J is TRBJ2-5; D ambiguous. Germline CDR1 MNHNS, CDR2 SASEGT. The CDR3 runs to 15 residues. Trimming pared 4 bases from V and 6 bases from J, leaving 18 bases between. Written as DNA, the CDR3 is TGTGCCAGCAGTGTTTATCTAGAACTCCGGCAGACCCAGTACTTC. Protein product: CASSVYLELRQTQYF.

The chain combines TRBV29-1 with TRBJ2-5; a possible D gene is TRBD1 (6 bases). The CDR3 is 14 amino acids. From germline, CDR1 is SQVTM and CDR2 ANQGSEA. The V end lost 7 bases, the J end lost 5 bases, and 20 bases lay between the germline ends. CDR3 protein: CSGITTGHGETQYF. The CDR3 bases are TGCAGCGGAATCACTACGGGACACGGGGAGACCCAGTACTTC.

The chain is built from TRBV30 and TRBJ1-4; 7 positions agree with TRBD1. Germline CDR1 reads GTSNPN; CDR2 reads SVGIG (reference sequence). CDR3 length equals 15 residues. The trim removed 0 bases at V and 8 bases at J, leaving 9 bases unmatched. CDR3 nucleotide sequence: TGTGCCTGGAGTGTGTTCGGGACAGATTTCGAAAAACTGTTTTTT. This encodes CAWSVFGTDFEKLFF.

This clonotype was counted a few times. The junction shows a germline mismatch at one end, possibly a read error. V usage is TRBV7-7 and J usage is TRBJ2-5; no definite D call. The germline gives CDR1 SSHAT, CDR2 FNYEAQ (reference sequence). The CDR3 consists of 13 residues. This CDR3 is CASSTLRKETQYF. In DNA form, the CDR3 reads TGTGCTAGCAGTACCTTGCGGAAAGAGACCCAGTACTTC.

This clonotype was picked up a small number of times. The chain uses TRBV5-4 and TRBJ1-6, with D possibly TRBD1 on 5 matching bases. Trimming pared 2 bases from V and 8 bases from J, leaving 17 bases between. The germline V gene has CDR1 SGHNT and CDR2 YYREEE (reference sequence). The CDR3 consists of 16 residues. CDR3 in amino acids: CASSFFSGMGDSPLHF. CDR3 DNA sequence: TGTGCCAGCAGCTTCTTCTCAGGGATGGGAGATTCACCCCTCCACTTT.

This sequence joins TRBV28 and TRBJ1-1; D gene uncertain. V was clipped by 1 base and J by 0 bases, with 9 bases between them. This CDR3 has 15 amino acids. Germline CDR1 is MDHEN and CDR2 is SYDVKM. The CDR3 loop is CASSLSAPMNTEAFF. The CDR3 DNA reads TGTGCCAGCAGTTTATCGGCACCTATGAACACTGAAGCTTTCTTT.

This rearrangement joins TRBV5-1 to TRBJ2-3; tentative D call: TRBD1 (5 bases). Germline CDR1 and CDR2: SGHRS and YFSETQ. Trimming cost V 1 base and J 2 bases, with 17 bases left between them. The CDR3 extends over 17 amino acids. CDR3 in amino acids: CASSLNGQVPATDTQYF. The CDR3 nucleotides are TGCGCCAGCAGCTTGAATGGACAAGTACCAGCCACAGATACGCAGTATTTT.

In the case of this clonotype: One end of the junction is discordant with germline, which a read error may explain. CDR3 loop: CAISLGLDWGQNEQFF. CDR3 in DNA: TGTGCCATCAGCCTCGGGCTCGACTGGGGACAGAATGAGCAGTTCTTC. V and J are TRBV5-4 and TRBJ2-1; the match to TRBD1 covers 7 bases. Germline-derived CDR1 and CDR2 are SGHNT and YYREEE (reference sequence). This CDR3 comprises 16 residues. Filled out from reference TRBV5-4 and TRBJ2-1, the complete variable domain reads ETGVTQSPTHLIKTRGQQVTLRCSSQSGHNTVSWYQQALGQGPQFIFQYYREEENGRGNFPPRFSGLQFPNYSSELNVNALELDDSALYLCAISLGLDWGQNEQFFGPGTRLTVL.

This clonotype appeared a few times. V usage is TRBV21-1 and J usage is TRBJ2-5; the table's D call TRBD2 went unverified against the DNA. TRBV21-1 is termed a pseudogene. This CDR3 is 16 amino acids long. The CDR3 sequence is CASSKLGGPLQETQYF. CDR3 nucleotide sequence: TGTGCCAGCAGCAAATTAGGAGGACCCCTCCAAGAGACCCAGTACTTC.

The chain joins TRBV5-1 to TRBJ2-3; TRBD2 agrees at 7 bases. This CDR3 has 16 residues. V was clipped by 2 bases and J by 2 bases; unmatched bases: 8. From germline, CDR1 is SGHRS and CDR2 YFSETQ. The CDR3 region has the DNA TGCGCCAGCAGCTTCCGGGGCGGGGGTAACACAGATACGCAGTATTTT. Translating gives CASSFRGGGNTDTQYF.

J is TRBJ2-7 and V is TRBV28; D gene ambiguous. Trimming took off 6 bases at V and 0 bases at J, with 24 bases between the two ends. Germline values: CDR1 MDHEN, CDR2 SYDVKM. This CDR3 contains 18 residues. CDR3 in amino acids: CASSDVTGSDSSSYEQYV. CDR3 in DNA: TGTGCCAGCAGCGACGTTACCGGATCAGACTCGAGCTCCTACGAGCAGTACGTC.

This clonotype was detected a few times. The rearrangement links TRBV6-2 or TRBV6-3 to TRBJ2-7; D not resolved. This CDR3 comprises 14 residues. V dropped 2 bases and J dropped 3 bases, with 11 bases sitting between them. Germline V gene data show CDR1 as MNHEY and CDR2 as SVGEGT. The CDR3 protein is CASSYPQRFYEQYV. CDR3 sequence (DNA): TGTGCCAGCAGTTACCCTCAGCGTTTCTACGAGCAGTACGTC.

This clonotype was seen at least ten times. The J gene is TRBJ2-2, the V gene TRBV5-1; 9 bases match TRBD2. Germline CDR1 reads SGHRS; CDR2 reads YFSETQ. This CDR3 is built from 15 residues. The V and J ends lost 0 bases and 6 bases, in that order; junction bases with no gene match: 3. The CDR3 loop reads CASSLELAGAGELFF. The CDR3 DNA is TGCGCCAGCAGCTTGGAATTAGCGGGGGCCGGGGAGCTGTTTTTT. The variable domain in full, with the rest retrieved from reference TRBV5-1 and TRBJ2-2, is KAGVTQTPRYLIKTRGQQVTLSCSPISGHRSVSWYQQTPGQGLQFLFEYFSETQRNKGNFPGRFSGRQFSNSRSEMNVSTLELGDSALYLCASSLELAGAGELFFGEGSRLTVL.

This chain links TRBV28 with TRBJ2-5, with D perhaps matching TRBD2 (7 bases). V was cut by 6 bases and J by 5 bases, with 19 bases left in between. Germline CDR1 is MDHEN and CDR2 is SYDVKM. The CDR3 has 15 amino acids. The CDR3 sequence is CASSPGGGGGETQYF. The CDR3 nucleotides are TGTGCCAGCAGCCCTGGAGGAGGGGGAGGGGAGACCCAGTACTTC.